The 18 T cell receptor beta chains in this list originate from one sample, sequenced in a study of blood T cell repertoires in COVID-19. Here immunoSEQ multiplex PCR was the method, and the copy in TCRdb shows in-frame clones only, minus some. The data hold tens of thousands of clones, with over 65% observed a single time. The sequencing input was peripheral blood. These TCRs come from a man between 50 and 59 years old with active or convalescent COVID-19.

V usage is TRBV27 and J usage is TRBJ2-4, with 15 nucleotides matching TRBD2. V gave up 5 bases and J gave up 6 bases; unmatched junction bases: 20. This CDR3 has 21 amino acids. From germline, CDR1 is MNHEY and CDR2 SMNVEV (reference sequence). The CDR3 reads CASSPIYPGLAGGLQGNIQYF. CDR3 sequence (DNA): TGTGCCAGCAGTCCGATATACCCGGGACTAGCGGGGGGACTCCAGGGAAACATTCAGTACTTC.

The rearrangement links TRBV6-5 to TRBJ1-3; 10 bases map to TRBD1. There are 13 residues in the CDR3. Germline V CDR1 and CDR2: MNHEY, SVGAGI. V shed 4 bases, J shed 7 bases, and the junction held 1 base outside the gene matches. As DNA, the CDR3 is TGTGCCAGCAGTTTGACAGGGGGCAACACCATATATTTT. Translating it yields CASSLTGGNTIYF.

This chain connects TRBV28 to TRBJ1-3; tentative D call: TRBD1 (6 bases). The germline V gene has CDR1 MDHEN and CDR2 SYDVKM. The CDR3 spans 19 residues. V was shortened by 3 bases and J by 0 bases, with 21 bases between the two germline ends. CDR3 loop: CASSLELAGVHPSGNTIYF. As DNA, the CDR3 is TGTGCCAGCAGTTTGGAGTTGGCAGGGGTGCACCCCTCTGGAAACACCATATATTTT.

The gene calls are TRBV6-5 and TRBJ2-7; D perhaps matches TRBD2 (5 bases). The CDR3 loop spans 13 amino acids. V was trimmed by 5 bases and J by 0 bases, leaving 8 bases between them. Per germline, CDR1 MNHEY and CDR2 SVGAGI. This chain's CDR3 is CASSREHSYEQYF. CDR3 nucleotide sequence: TGTGCCAGCAGTAGGGAGCACTCCTACGAGCAGTACTTC.

This clone was picked up a small number of times. The chain couples TRBV4-1 to TRBJ2-3; 10 nucleotides align to TRBD2. The CDR3 extends over 17 amino acids. V lost 4 bases, J lost 4 bases, and 11 bases stayed unmatched. Germline V gene sequence: CDR1 MGHRA, CDR2 YSYEKL. CDR3 bases: TGCGCCAGCAGCCTGGGGGCAAGCGGGGGGGCCGCAGATACGCAGTATTTT. Residues: CASSLGASGGAADTQYF.

The V gene is TRBV7-9, the J gene TRBJ2-7; TRBD1 matches at 7 bases. With 5 bases clipped from V and 2 bases from J, the junction kept 3 bases outside the gene matches. From germline, CDR1 is SEHNR and CDR2 FQNEAQ (reference sequence). The CDR3 contains 13 residues. The CDR3 loop reads CASSAGTAYEQYF. CDR3 nucleotide sequence: TGTGCCAGCAGCGCCGGGACAGCCTACGAGCAGTACTTC. Variable domain in full (rest from reference TRBV7-9 and TRBJ2-7): DTGVSQNPRHKITKRGQNVTFRCDPISEHNRLYWYRQTLGQGPEFLTYFQNEAQLEKSRLLSDRFSAERPKGSFSTLEIQRTEQGDSAMYLCASSAGTAYEQYFGPGTRLTVT.

The chain couples TRBV4-2 to TRBJ2-7; tentatively, D is TRBD2 (6 bases). The length of the CDR3 is 15 residues. V lost 0 bases to trimming and J lost 4 bases, with 13 bases between them. Germline V CDR1 and CDR2: LGHNA, YNFKEQ. The CDR3 DNA reads as TGTGCCAGCAGCCAAGAACAGGTGGGGAGGTACGAGCAGTACTTC. Translating gives CASSQEQVGRYEQYF.

The gene calls are TRBV19 and TRBJ1-3, with D unresolved. Trimming took 9 bases from V and 4 from J, leaving 13 bases between them. From germline, CDR1 is LNHDA and CDR2 SQIVND (reference sequence). The CDR3 loop spans 13 amino acids. This CDR3 is CASSGEVGNTIYF. CDR3 coding DNA: TGTGCCAGCAGCGGGGAGGTCGGAAACACCATATATTTT.

This chain connects TRBV19 to TRBJ1-5; no clear D. The V and J ends lost 6 bases and 0 bases respectively, with 12 bases between them. This CDR3 region has 15 residues. Germline V gene data show CDR1 as LNHDA and CDR2 as SQIVND (reference sequence). DNA for the CDR3: TGTGCCAGTAGGGACTTGGACGTTAGCAATCAGCCCCAGCATTTT. Protein product: CASRDLDVSNQPQHF.

The J gene is TRBJ1-1, the V gene TRBV7-9, with TRBD1 identical over 10 bases. Per the germline V gene, CDR1 is SEHNR and CDR2 is FQNEAQ (reference sequence). V trimming: 2 bases; J trimming: 5 bases; junction bases outside the gene matches: 5. This CDR3 is 15 amino acids long. The CDR3 region is CASSLKTGGETEAFF. CDR3 DNA: TGTGCCAGCAGCTTAAAGACAGGGGGCGAAACTGAAGCTTTCTTT.

The V and J genes are TRBV30 and TRBJ1-4, with D uncertain. CDR1 is GTSNPN and CDR2 is SVGIG in the germline V gene (reference sequence). CDR3 length: 13 amino acids. V lost 0 bases, J lost 7 bases, and 9 bases lay in between. In DNA form, the CDR3 reads TGTGCCTGGAGTGTATTGCAGTTTGAAAAACTGTTTTTT. This translates into CAWSVLQFEKLFF. The variable domain in full, with the rest retrieved from reference TRBV30 and TRBJ1-4, is SQTIHQWPATLVQPVGSPLSLECTVEGTSNPNLYWYRQAAGRGLQLLFYSVGIGQISSEVPQNLSASRPQDRQFILSSKKLLLSDSGFYLCAWSVLQFEKLFFGSGTQLSVL.

This rearrangement joins TRBV15 to TRBJ1-5; maybe TRBD1 (6 bases). V lost 0 bases and J lost 2, with 11 bases in between. Germline V gene data show CDR1 as LNHNV and CDR2 as YYDKDF (reference sequence). CDR3 length: 16 amino acids. The CDR3 protein is CATSREMGAGNQPQHF. Here the CDR3 DNA reads TGTGCCACCAGCAGAGAGATGGGGGCGGGCAATCAGCCCCAGCATTTT. The full variable domain, rest sourced from reference TRBV15 and TRBJ1-5, is DAMVIQNPRYQVTQFGKPVTLSCSQTLNHNVMYWYQQKSSQAPKLLFHYYDKDFNNEADTPDNFQSRRPNTSFCFLDIRSPGLGDTAMYLCATSREMGAGNQPQHFGDGTRLSIL.

The J gene is TRBJ1-1, the V gene TRBV12-3 or TRBV12-4; 7 bases align to TRBD1. This CDR3 comprises 13 residues. V dropped 10 bases and J dropped 4; count of bases not matched to a gene: 9. The CDR3 region has the DNA TGTGCCACGAAACAGGGGTTTCGCACTGAAGCTTTCTTT. It translates to CATKQGFRTEAFF.

The rearrangement uses TRBV7-2 and TRBJ1-5; no definite D call. The length of the CDR3 is 13 residues. CDR1 SGHTA and CDR2 FQGNSA come from the germline V gene. V shed 5 bases and J shed 5 bases, with 10 bases lying between them. CDR3 bases: TGTGCCAGCAGCCCCCTCGTCGATCAGCCCCAGCATTTT. It translates to CASSPLVDQPQHF. Variable domain in full (rest from reference TRBV7-2 and TRBJ1-5): GAGVSQSPSNKVTEKGKDVELRCDPISGHTALYWYRQSLGQGLEFLIYFQGNSAPDKSGLPSDRFSAERTGGSVSTLTIQRTQQEDSAVYLCASSPLVDQPQHFGDGTRLSIL.

This clone was observed a single time. CDR3 sequence reads: CAWRDRVRSSYEQYF. The CDR3 DNA is TGTGCCTGGAGGGACAGGGTGAGGAGCTCCTACGAGCAGTACTTC. The J gene is TRBJ2-7, the V gene TRBV30; 8 bases fit TRBD1. The CDR3 is made up of 15 amino acids. Germline V gene lookup returns CDR1 GTSNPN and CDR2 SVGIG (reference sequence). V shed 3 bases, J shed 0 bases, and the junction held 7 bases outside the gene matches.

The chain couples TRBV29-1 to TRBJ2-3; D is undetermined. Deletions cut 3 bases from V and 0 bases from J, with 10 bases between. Germline V CDR1 and CDR2: SQVTM, ANQGSEA. This CDR3 has 14 residues. CDR3 region: CSVDSPTSTDTQYF. The DNA of the CDR3 is TGCAGCGTTGATTCGCCAACTAGCACAGATACGCAGTATTTT.

The J gene is TRBJ1-2, the V gene TRBV12-5; 11 bases map to TRBD1. The germline V gene encodes CDR1 LGHNT and CDR2 FRNRAP. CDR3 length: 14 residues. The J segment lost 4 bases and the V segment lost 4 bases, leaving 2 bases of the junction unmatched. This chain's CDR3 is CASGSGQGGYGYTF. The CDR3 nucleotides read TGTGCTAGTGGTTCGGGACAGGGGGGCTATGGCTACACCTTC.

The rearrangement joins TRBV6-5 to TRBJ1-1; possibly TRBD1 for D (6 bases). The length of the CDR3 is 12 residues. V lost 8 bases to trimming and J lost 9 bases, with 16 bases between them. Looked up from germline, CDR1 is MNHEY and CDR2 is SVGAGI. CDR3 coding DNA: TGTGCCAGCTTGAAGTCTGGACAGAAAGCTTTCTTT. It codes for CASLKSGQKAFF.